Sequencing of this T cell receptor beta chain was carried out in a study of T cells in Graves' hyperthyroidism and ophthalmopathy. Trimming cost V 5 bases and J 3 bases, with 20 bases left between them. The CDR3 spans 17 residues. Germline V gene data show CDR1 as SNHLY and CDR2 as FYNNEI. RNA transcripts provided the source from which TCR beta CDR3 regions were amplified. First-round RT-PCR targeting the TCR CDR3 was performed with the HTBI primer set. In TCRdb, the multiplex PCR reads were re-called with MiXCR into one record per CDR3 protein. The sample gives almost 600,000 distinct CDR3 sequences, about 15% of which show up once; more than 5% is in the top ten. Ten or more counts support this clonotype.

The TCR comes from a woman aged 25 to 39 with Graves' hyperthyroidism that later progressed to Graves' ophthalmopathy. Sequenced: blood. The chain uses TRBV2 and TRBJ2-1, with D possibly matching TRBD2 (6 bases). The CDR3 region is CASSRLGTGEFYNEQFF. In nucleotides, the CDR3 is TGTGCCAGCAGTCGGTTAGGGACGGGAGAGTTCTACAATGAGCAGTTCTTC.